The next 30 T cell receptor beta chains were all read from a single sample in a study of T cells in Graves' hyperthyroidism and ophthalmopathy. RNA transcripts gave rise to amplified TCR beta CDR3 regions. Carried out on the TCR CDR3, a first-round RT-PCR used the HTBI primer set. From the multiplex PCR reads, TCRdb called clonotypes with MiXCR, one entry per CDR3 protein. Of about 560,000 distinct CDR3 sequences listed, 16% are singletons. The sequenced sample consisted of blood. The receptors derive from a woman aged 18 to 35 with Graves' hyperthyroidism.

This clonotype was seen repeatedly, ten times or more. V and J are TRBV28 and TRBJ2-7; 10 bases agree with TRBD1. Germline trimming cut 3 bases from V and 3 bases from J; bases unmatched to any gene: 8. Germline V CDR1 and CDR2: MDHEN, SYDVKM. The CDR3 has 16 amino acids. The CDR3, as DNA: TGTGCCAGCAGTTTGGGCGAGACAGGGGGCTTCTACGAGCAGTACTTC. Protein: CASSLGETGGFYEQYF.

The chain has TRBV28 and TRBJ2-2; D is unclear. The CDR3 is 14 amino acids. Germline V gene lookup returns CDR1 MDHEN and CDR2 SYDVKM. Trimming cost V 2 bases and J 6 bases, with 10 bases left between them. The CDR3 nucleotides read TGTGCCAGCAGTTTAACTGGGTCCGCCGGGGAGCTGTTTTTT. It translates to CASSLTGSAGELFF. The full variable domain, completed using reference TRBV28 and TRBJ2-2, is DVKVTQSSRYLVKRTGEKVFLECVQDMDHENMFWYRQDPGLGLRLIYFSYDVKMKEKGDIPEGYSVSREKKERFSLILESASTNQTSMYLCASSLTGSAGELFFGEGSRLTVL.

Regarding this clonotype: This may arise from a read error, as a much more abundant clone is one base away. The CDR3 does not end in the conserved phenylalanine or tryptophan, so this is likely a read error. The rearrangement uses TRBV9 and TRBJ2-5; the D call may be TRBD1 or TRBD2 (5 bases each). CDR3 size: 14 residues. V gave up 0 bases and J gave up 6 bases, with 12 bases separating them. Germline lookup yields CDR1 SGDLS and CDR2 YYNGEE. The CDR3 DNA follows: TGTGCCAGCAGCGTAGGAGGGGAAAAACAGACCCAGTACCTC. Translated: CASSVGGEKQTQYL.

This clonotype was seen ten or more times. This sequence joins TRBV7-2 and TRBJ1-5; D gene ambiguous. There are 14 residues in the CDR3. V was cut by 0 bases and J by 4 bases, with 7 bases left in between. CDR1 and CDR2 (germline): SGHTA, FQGNSA. This CDR3 is CASSLAVENQPQHF. CDR3 sequence (DNA): TGTGCCAGCAGCTTAGCCGTCGAAAATCAGCCCCAGCATTTT.

This clonotype was found a few times. The CDR3 here is CASSSRQGPTEAFF. The CDR3, as DNA: TGTGCCAGCAGTTCAAGACAGGGCCCCACTGAAGCTTTCTTT. The chain uses TRBV27 and TRBJ1-1, with TRBD1 matching over 7 bases. This CDR3 is 14 amino acids long. The junction had 6 bases not matched to a gene; V was cut back by 4 bases and J by 4 bases. CDR1 is MNHEY and CDR2 is SMNVEV in the germline V gene (reference sequence).

This clonotype has at least ten counts. The CDR3 DNA reads TGTGCCAGCAGTTTAGCGCTGAGCCTGGACAATGAGCAGTTCTTC. Its protein product is CASSLALSLDNEQFF. The V call is TRBV12-3 or TRBV12-4, the J call TRBJ2-1; D gene uncertain. V shed 0 bases and J shed 5 bases, with 11 bases lying between them. The CDR3 covers 15 residues.

The chain has TRBV10-3 and TRBJ2-3, with 10 bases aligning to TRBD1. Germline CDR1 and CDR2: ENHRY and SYGVKD. The V segment lost 8 bases and the J segment 6 bases; nucleotides outside the gene matches: 11. The CDR3 is made up of 15 amino acids. The CDR3 spells CAIGSAGTGADTQYF. The CDR3 nucleotides are TGTGCCATCGGATCCGCCGGGACAGGGGCGGATACGCAGTATTTT.

The chain recombines TRBV6-2 or TRBV6-3 with TRBJ1-1; D remains unclear. Germline V gene sequence: CDR1 MNHEY, CDR2 SVGEGT. The CDR3 has 12 residues. Trimming pared 2 bases from V and 5 bases from J, leaving 6 bases between. CDR3 in amino acids: CASSYTVTEAFF. CDR3 nucleotides: TGTGCCAGCAGTTACACGGTAACTGAAGCTTTCTTT.

This clonotype was detected a few times. This sequence joins TRBV7-2 and TRBJ1-4, with D maybe TRBD1 (5 bases). Germline CDR1 is SGHTA and CDR2 is FQGNSA. Between the trimmed V and J ends, which lost 5 bases and 4 bases, there was a span of 14 bases. This CDR3 has 15 residues. CDR3 DNA: TGTGCCAGCAGCCTAGACAGAACTATTAATGAAAAACTGTTTTTT. Its protein product is CASSLDRTINEKLFF.

J is TRBJ1-1 and V is TRBV6-9; possibly TRBD1 for D (5 bases). Trimming left V 3 bases short and J 4 bases short, with 9 bases between. Germline V gene lookup returns CDR1 MNHGY and CDR2 SVAAGI. The CDR3 is 13 amino acids. CDR3 in DNA: TGTGCCAGCAGTTACCCGGGGGGCACTGAAGCTTTCTTT. Its translation: CASSYPGGTEAFF.

This clonotype was counted only a few times. The CDR3 here is CASSTSIVANEKLFF. The CDR3 DNA reads TGTGCCAGTAGTACGTCGATAGTCGCAAATGAAAAACTGTTTTTT. V and J are TRBV19 and TRBJ1-4; no reliable D call. Germline lookup yields CDR1 LNHDA and CDR2 SQIVND (reference sequence). CDR3 length equals 15 residues. Trimming took 4 bases from V and 5 from J, leaving 14 bases between them.

This clonotype was seen many times. The rearrangement uses TRBV20-1 and TRBJ1-1; D is undetermined. The CDR3 totals 13 residues. Per germline, CDR1 DFQATT and CDR2 SNEGSKA (reference sequence). V lost 1 base, J lost 2 bases, and 8 bases lay in between. The CDR3 loop is CSARGLGNTEAFF. CDR3 nucleotide sequence: TGCAGTGCTAGAGGGCTGGGAAACACTGAAGCTTTCTTT.

Ten or more counts support this clonotype. This chain uses TRBV7-2 with TRBJ1-5; D may be TRBD1 (5 bases). V shed 1 base and J shed 1 base, with 8 bases lying between them. CDR1 is SGHTA, CDR2 FQGNSA, per germline. The CDR3 covers 15 residues. CDR3 DNA: TGTGCCAGCAGCTTAGAGAGGGGAAGCAATCAGCCCCAGCATTTT. Its translation is CASSLERGSNQPQHF.

Note on this clonotype: One junction end disagrees with the germline gene, perhaps due to a read error. The chain links TRBV5-1 to TRBJ2-5, with TRBD1 identical over 7 bases. CDR1 and CDR2 (germline): SGHRS, YFSETQ. CDR3 length: 13 residues. CDR3 bases: TGCGCCAACAGCTTCAGGGGGCAAGAGACCCAGTACTTC. Translated, it gives CANSFRGQETQYF.

In its sample, this clonotype was seen a few times. The chain recombines TRBV19 with TRBJ2-3; possibly TRBD2 for D (7 bases). The V end lost 4 bases, the J end lost 1 base, and 18 bases lay between the germline ends. CDR3 size: 17 residues. In germline, CDR1 is LNHDA, CDR2 SQIVND (reference sequence). CDR3 loop: CASSRGGGPRGTDTQYF. CDR3 DNA: TGTGCCAGTAGTAGGGGGGGGGGCCCTCGTGGCACAGATACGCAGTATTTT.

The CDR3 region has the DNA TGTGCCAGTCCGATGCCGAACACCGGGGAGCTGTTTTTT. This encodes CASPMPNTGELFF. The V gene is TRBV19, the J gene TRBJ2-2; D gene ambiguous. The V gene lost 8 bases and the J gene lost 0 bases, with 7 bases spanning the gap. Germline CDR1 LNHDA, CDR2 SQIVND (reference sequence). The CDR3 is made up of 13 amino acids.

The chain carries TRBV12-3 or TRBV12-4 and TRBJ2-1, with D unresolved. The germline V and J ends were trimmed by 6 bases and 5 bases, with 17 bases remaining between them. This CDR3 spans 15 amino acids. The CDR3 here is CASSAGPKQDNEQFF. The CDR3 coding sequence is TGTGCCAGCAGCGCCGGCCCGAAACAAGACAATGAGCAGTTCTTC.

This clonotype was observed a handful of times. The chain uses TRBV12-3 or TRBV12-4 and TRBJ2-1; no clear D. This CDR3 is built from 11 residues. With 8 bases removed from V and 4 bases from J, the gap between germline ends came to 6 bases. The CDR3 spells CASVSYNEQFF. The CDR3 DNA reads as TGTGCCAGCGTCAGTTACAATGAGCAGTTCTTC.

This clonotype is a singleton in its sample. The V and J genes are TRBV13 and TRBJ2-2; no reliable D call. CDR3 length: 13 amino acids. Trimming removed 5 bases at V and 7 bases at J, with 11 bases between. Looked up from germline, CDR1 is PRHDT and CDR2 is FYEKMQ (reference sequence). The CDR3 loop is CASSPLLGGELFF. As DNA, the CDR3 is TGTGCCAGCAGCCCCCTCTTAGGCGGGGAGCTGTTTTTT.

This clonotype came up many times. The chain joins TRBV20-1 to TRBJ2-7; 15 positions agree with TRBD2. V lost 2 bases to trimming and J lost 0 bases; unmatched junction nucleotides: 17. The length of the CDR3 is 21 residues. From germline, CDR1 is DFQATT and CDR2 SNEGSKA (reference sequence). Here the CDR3 DNA reads TGCAGTGCTAGACGTCGACCAGGGACTAGCGGGGGGAACCCAAGCTCCTACGAGCAGTACTTC. Encoded protein: CSARRRPGTSGGNPSSYEQYF.

This clonotype occurred a few times. This rearrangement joins TRBV7-6 to TRBJ2-1, with 8 bases fitting TRBD1. Trimming cost V 6 bases and J 7 bases; bases outside gene matches: 11. Germline CDR1 reads SGHVS; CDR2 reads FNYEAQ. The CDR3 loop spans 15 amino acids. CDR3 sequence (DNA): TGTGCCAGCAGTCCGACAGGGGACGCTTCTAATGAGCAGTTCTTC. Its translation: CASSPTGDASNEQFF.

This clonotype was counted ten times or more. V gene TRBV19 combines with J gene TRBJ1-1; 8 bases align to TRBD1. Trimming took 3 bases from V and 4 from J; bases not matched to a gene: 1. CDR3 size: 13 residues. From germline, CDR1 is LNHDA and CDR2 SQIVND (reference sequence). CDR3 residues: CASSITGGTEAFF. The CDR3 DNA reads as TGTGCCAGTAGTATCACAGGGGGCACTGAAGCTTTCTTT.

This clonotype occurred a few times. The chain recombines TRBV6-1 with TRBJ1-5; TRBD1 is a possible D gene (6 bases). This CDR3 comprises 15 residues. V was cut by 6 bases and J by 5 bases, with 17 bases left in between. Germline values: CDR1 MNHNS, CDR2 SASEGT. CDR3 residues: CASSFRGASDQPQHF. The CDR3, as DNA: TGTGCCAGCAGCTTCCGGGGGGCGTCGGATCAGCCCCAGCATTTT.

V and J are TRBV29-1 and TRBJ1-2; D uncertain. CDR3 length: 11 residues. CDR1 and CDR2 from the germline V gene are SQVTM and ANQGSEA. V shed 4 bases and J shed 10 bases, with 13 bases lying between them. The CDR3 DNA follows: TGCAGCGTTGTATATACGGGAGACTACACCTTC. It codes for CSVVYTGDYTF. Using reference TRBV29-1 and TRBJ1-2 for the parts outside the CDR3, the full variable domain is SAVISQKPSRDICQRGTSLTIQCQVDSQVTMMFWYRQQPGQSLTLIATANQGSEATYESGFVIDKFPISRPNLTFSTLTVSNMSPEDSSIYLCSVVYTGDYTFGSGTRLTVV.

This clonotype showed up many times. This sequence joins TRBV15 and TRBJ2-7; 7 positions agree with TRBD2. The CDR3 covers 15 residues. Per the germline V gene, CDR1 is LNHNV and CDR2 is YYDKDF (reference sequence). V trimming: 1 base; J trimming: 2 bases; junction bases outside the gene matches: 5. CDR3 residues: CATSRVREGPYEQYF. The CDR3 region has the DNA TGTGCCACCAGCAGAGTGAGGGAGGGGCCCTACGAGCAGTACTTC.

This clonotype was counted only a few times. The V gene is TRBV30, the J gene TRBJ2-3, with 11 bases fitting TRBD2. The V gene's germline CDR1 is GTSNPN and CDR2 SVGIG (reference sequence). This CDR3 has 15 residues. The V and J ends lost 1 base and 2 bases, in that order; junction bases with no gene match: 2. CDR3 protein: CAWSGLAGYTDTQYF. DNA of the CDR3: TGTGCCTGGAGTGGACTAGCGGGATACACAGATACGCAGTATTTT.

In this sample, this clonotype turned up a few times. V gene TRBV10-1 combines with J gene TRBJ1-2; no firm D call. V dropped 3 bases and J dropped 4 bases, with 6 bases sitting between them. Germline CDR1 and CDR2: WNHNN and SYGVQD (reference sequence). This CDR3 has 12 residues. CDR3 residues: CASSDGIYGYTF. The CDR3 DNA reads TGCGCCAGCAGTGACGGAATCTATGGCTACACCTTC.

The genes are TRBV10-3 and TRBJ1-2; no firm D call. In germline, CDR1 is ENHRY, CDR2 SYGVKD. The ends were cut back, 5 bases at V and 5 bases at J, with 12 bases in the middle. CDR3 length: 13 residues. For the CDR3, the DNA is TGTGCCATCAGTCTACAGCCAGAATATGGCTACACCTTC. Translation: CAISLQPEYGYTF.

The genes are TRBV6-6 and TRBJ1-1; D remains ambiguous. V dropped 2 bases and J dropped 6 bases, with 7 bases sitting between them. The CDR3 loop spans 12 amino acids. Looked up from germline, CDR1 is MNHNY and CDR2 is SVGAGI (reference sequence). CDR3 protein: CASSYPAAEAFF. The DNA of the CDR3 is TGTGCCAGCAGTTACCCGGCGGCTGAAGCTTTCTTT.

About this clonotype: Being one base from a much bigger clone, this may be a read error. The chain joins TRBV11-3 to TRBJ2-1, with TRBD1 matching over 9 bases. The J call may be incorrect, as the DNA end agrees better with TRBJ2-7. The CDR3 runs to 15 residues. CDR1 and CDR2 from the germline V gene are SGHNT and YENEEA. As DNA, the CDR3 is TGTGCCAGCAGTTTAGGGACAGGGATCTACAATGAGCAGTACTTC. It yields the protein CASSLGTGIYNEQYF.